These 12 T cell receptor beta chains originate from one sample sequenced in a study of OX40 agonist ivuxolimab in advanced cancers. Clones were sequenced by immunoSEQ multiplex PCR, and TCRdb holds only the in-frame ones, with some missing. The sample has around 46,000 clones; approximately 89% are singletons. The sample here was CD4+ or CD8+ T cells sorted from blood, taken in a trial of the OX40 agonist ivuxolimab. The receptors come from an adult with an advanced solid tumor such as melanoma, head and neck, liver or kidney cancer.

This chain joins TRBV4-3 and TRBJ2-7, with 11 bases aligning to TRBD1. V gave up 6 bases and J gave up 0 bases; unmatched junction bases: 4. CDR1 is LGHNA and CDR2 is YSLEER in the germline V gene. The length of the CDR3 is 15 residues. For the CDR3, the DNA is TGCGCCAGCAGGCTGGGGACAGGGGGCTCCTACGAGCAGTACTTC. Translating it yields CASRLGTGGSYEQYF.

The chain is built from TRBV19 and TRBJ1-5; D unclear. Trimming cost V 1 base and J 5 bases, with 12 bases left between them. This CDR3 contains 15 residues. The germline V gene encodes CDR1 LNHDA and CDR2 SQIVND (reference sequence). The CDR3 DNA reads TGTGCCAGTAGTATAGTGCCGGGGATGGATCAGCCCCAGCATTTT. This encodes CASSIVPGMDQPQHF.

The chain has TRBV7-2 and TRBJ1-4; TRBD1 is a possible D gene (6 bases). Germline V gene sequence: CDR1 SGHTA, CDR2 FQGNSA. This CDR3 comprises 14 residues. V was shortened by 3 bases and J by 8 bases, with 13 bases between the two germline ends. The CDR3 protein is CASSLNRDDEKLFF. CDR3 DNA sequence: TGTGCCAGCAGCTTGAACAGGGATGACGAAAAACTGTTTTTT.

The rearrangement joins TRBV7-9 to TRBJ1-5; D remains ambiguous. Trimming left V 5 bases short and J 4 bases short, with 15 bases between. This CDR3 region has 15 residues. The germline CDR1 and CDR2 sequences are SEHNR and FQNEAQ (reference sequence). Here the CDR3 reads CASSPLEPTNQPQHF. The CDR3 DNA is TGTGCCAGCAGCCCCCTGGAACCCACGAATCAGCCCCAGCATTTT.

This sequence joins TRBV18 and TRBJ2-7; D is uncertain. V was shortened by 2 bases and J by 0 bases, with 8 bases between the two germline ends. This CDR3 is built from 14 residues. Germline-derived CDR1 and CDR2 are KGHSH and LQKENI. The CDR3 nucleotides read TGTGCCAGCTCACCAGCGACACCCTCCTACGAGCAGTACTTC. Its translation: CASSPATPSYEQYF.

This rearrangement joins TRBV28 to TRBJ2-7; a possible D gene is TRBD2 (5 bases). The V gene lost 6 bases and the J gene lost 1 base, with 13 bases spanning the gap. The germline gives CDR1 MDHEN, CDR2 SYDVKM. This CDR3 has 14 amino acids. The CDR3 region is CASRPPGNSYEQYF. The CDR3 DNA reads as TGTGCCAGCAGACCCCCGGGGAATTCCTACGAGCAGTACTTC.

This chain connects TRBV19 to TRBJ2-2, with a weak D call TRBD1 (6 bases). Germline V gene sequence: CDR1 LNHDA, CDR2 SQIVND (reference sequence). The ends were cut back, 5 bases at V and 3 bases at J, with 13 bases in the middle. The CDR3 length is 15 residues. This chain's CDR3 is CASSPDRLYTGELFF. CDR3 bases: TGTGCCAGTAGTCCGGACAGACTTTACACCGGGGAGCTGTTTTTT.

The chain couples TRBV6-5 to TRBJ1-2; 9 bases match TRBD1. Germline V gene data show CDR1 as MNHEY and CDR2 as SVGAGI. The CDR3 covers 15 residues. The J segment lost 5 bases and the V segment lost 4 bases, leaving 8 bases of the junction unmatched. This CDR3 is CASSSTGQGIYGYTF. The CDR3 region has the DNA TGTGCCAGCAGTTCCACCGGACAGGGGATATATGGCTACACCTTC.

The CDR3 bases are TGTGCCAGCAGCTTAATGAGGGGGGCATACTACAATGAGCAGTTCTTC. This gives the protein CASSLMRGAYYNEQFF. The chain combines TRBV7-3 with TRBJ2-1; D might be TRBD1 or TRBD2, each matching 6 bases. Trimming removed 1 base at V and 3 bases at J, with 13 bases between. Germline values: CDR1 SGHTA, CDR2 FQGTGA. The CDR3 is 16 residues long.

This clone is classed as medium-sized (0.01 to 0.1%). This chain connects TRBV6-5 to TRBJ2-7; D remains unclear. The CDR3 is 10 amino acids. Germline V gives CDR1 MNHEY, CDR2 SVGAGI. V lost 8 bases and J 3 bases, leaving 5 bases between the germline ends. CDR3 nucleotides: TGTGCCAGCGGCGTCTACGAGCAGTACTTC. Translating it yields CASGVYEQYF.

A remark on this clone: One end of the junction varies from germline; a read error may be responsible. The CDR3 DNA reads as TGTGCCAGTAGTTTATCTCCCCCACAGGGGGGCAAAAACATTCAGTACTTC. Its protein product is CASSLSPPQGGKNIQYF. The chain employs TRBV28 and TRBJ2-4; TRBD1 matches 8 bases. Looked up from germline, CDR1 is MDHEN and CDR2 is SYDVKM. This CDR3 comprises 17 residues.

This clone appeared a single time. The gene calls are TRBV6-5 and TRBJ1-4; D is ambiguous. The CDR3 sequence is 16 residues long. The germline gives CDR1 MNHEY, CDR2 SVGAGI. Trimming removed 0 bases from V and 6 bases from J, with 14 bases in between. The chain's CDR3 is CASSYSGYEVHEKLFF. The CDR3 DNA reads TGTGCCAGCAGTTACTCGGGGTACGAAGTTCATGAAAAACTGTTTTTT.